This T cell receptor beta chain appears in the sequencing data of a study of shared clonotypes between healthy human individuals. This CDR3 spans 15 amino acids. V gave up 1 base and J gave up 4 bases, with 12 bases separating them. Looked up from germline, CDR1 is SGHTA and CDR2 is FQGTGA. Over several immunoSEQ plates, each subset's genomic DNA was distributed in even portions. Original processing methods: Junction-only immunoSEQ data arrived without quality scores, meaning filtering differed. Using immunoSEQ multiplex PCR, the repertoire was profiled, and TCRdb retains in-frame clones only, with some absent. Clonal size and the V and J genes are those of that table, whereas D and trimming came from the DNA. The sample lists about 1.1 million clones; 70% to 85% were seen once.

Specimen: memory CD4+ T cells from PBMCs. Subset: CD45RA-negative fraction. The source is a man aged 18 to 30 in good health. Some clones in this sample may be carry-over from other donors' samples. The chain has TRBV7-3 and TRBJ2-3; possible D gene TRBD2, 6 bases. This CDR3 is CASSLSASAPDTQYF. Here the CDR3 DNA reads TGTGCCAGCAGCTTAAGTGCTAGCGCTCCAGATACGCAGTATTTT.